This is a list of T cell receptor beta chains from one sample in a study of beta chain features in type 1 diabetes. Measured with immunoSEQ multiplex PCR; TCRdb has only the in-frame clones, and not every one. The sample shows around 430,000 clones, around 28% of them seen only once. The sample comprised naive CD4+ T cells from blood. Every receptor here comes from a man in his late teens or twenties in good health. Both conserved end residues are part of each CDR3. D genes are given only for firm matches. Clone size appears in some rows only: once, few, many, or a class for an expanded clone.

CASSLLPSGRVTYNEQFF	TGTGCCAGCAGTTTACTACCCAGCGGGAGGGTCACCTACAATGAGCAGTTCTTC	.	TRBV28	TRBD2	TRBJ2-1
CASSWRRTGAQTYEQYF	TGTGCCAGCAGCTGGAGACGGACAGGGGCCCAAACCTACGAGCAGTACTTC	few	TRBV5-6	TRBD1	TRBJ2-7
CASSLELAGGTETQYF	TGCGCCAGCAGCTTGGAACTAGCGGGAGGTACAGAGACCCAGTACTTC	few	TRBV5-1	TRBD2	TRBJ2-5
CASSQGLGEPYNEQFF	TGCGCCAGCAGCCAGGGACTAGGGGAACCCTACAATGAGCAGTTCTTC	few	TRBV4-1	TRBD2	TRBJ2-1
CASSLQGGRTDTQYF	TGTGCCAGCAGCCTCCAGGGCGGACGCACAGATACGCAGTATTTT	.	TRBV7-2	.	TRBJ2-3
CASRMGQTYSGANVLTF	TGTGCCAGCAGGATGGGACAGACATACTCTGGGGCCAACGTCCTGACTTTC	.	TRBV2	TRBD1	TRBJ2-6
CSASDREFGGYTF	TGCAGCGCCTCGGACAGGGAATTTGGCGGCTACACCTTC	.	TRBV29-1	TRBD1	TRBJ1-2
CASSGQAAINEQFF	TGCGCCAGCTCCGGACAGGCGGCAATTAATGAGCAGTTCTTC	.	TRBV5-1	TRBD1	TRBJ2-1
CASSRGVGTDTQYF	TGTGCCAGCAGTAGGGGAGTGGGCACAGATACGCAGTATTTT	.	TRBV6-5	.	TRBJ2-3
CASSWTGQAFF	TGTGCCAGCAGCTGGACAGGGCAAGCTTTCTTT	.	TRBV7-2	TRBD1	TRBJ1-1
CSVEGGTSGGYNEQFF	TGCAGCGTTGAGGGAGGGACTAGCGGGGGGTACAATGAGCAGTTCTTC	few	TRBV29-1	TRBD2	TRBJ2-1
CASSQGAAIGLGYNEQFF	TGCGCCAGCAGCCAAGGGGCAGCGATCGGACTAGGGTACAATGAGCAGTTCTTC	.	TRBV4-1	TRBD2	TRBJ2-1
CAWTAGVPTGELFF	TGTGCCTGGACCGCAGGGGTCCCCACCGGGGAGCTGTTTTTT	.	TRBV30	.	TRBJ2-2
CASRTGTETQYF	TGTGCCAGTAGGACAGGTACAGAGACCCAGTACTTC	.	TRBV2	TRBD1	TRBJ2-5
CSVQGGVSNEQYF	TGCAGCGTTCAGGGGGGAGTGAGCAACGAGCAGTACTTC	few	TRBV29-1	.	TRBJ2-7
CAISERETEQFF	TGTGCCATCAGTGAGAGGGAAACTGAGCAGTTCTTC	few	TRBV10-3	.	TRBJ2-1
CASSPGRRGETQYF	TGTGCCAGCAGCCCCGGGCGGAGGGGGGAGACCCAGTACTTC	.	TRBV6-5	.	TRBJ2-5
CASSLKIGSYGYTF	TGTGCCAGCAGCTTAAAAATAGGAAGCTATGGCTACACCTTC	.	TRBV7-8	.	TRBJ1-2